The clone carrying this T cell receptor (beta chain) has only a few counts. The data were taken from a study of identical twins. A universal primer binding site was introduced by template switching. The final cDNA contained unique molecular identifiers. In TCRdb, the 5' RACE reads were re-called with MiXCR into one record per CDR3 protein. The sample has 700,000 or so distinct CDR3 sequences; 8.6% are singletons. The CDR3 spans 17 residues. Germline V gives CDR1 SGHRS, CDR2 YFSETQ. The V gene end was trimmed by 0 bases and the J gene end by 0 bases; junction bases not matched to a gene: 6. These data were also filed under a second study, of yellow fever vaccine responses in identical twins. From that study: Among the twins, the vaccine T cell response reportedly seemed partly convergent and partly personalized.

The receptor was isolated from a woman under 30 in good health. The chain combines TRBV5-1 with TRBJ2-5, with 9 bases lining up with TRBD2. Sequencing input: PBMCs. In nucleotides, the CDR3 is TGCGCCAGCAGCTTGGCAGCGGGGGGAACGTACCAAGAGACCCAGTACTTC. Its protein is CASSLAAGGTYQETQYF.